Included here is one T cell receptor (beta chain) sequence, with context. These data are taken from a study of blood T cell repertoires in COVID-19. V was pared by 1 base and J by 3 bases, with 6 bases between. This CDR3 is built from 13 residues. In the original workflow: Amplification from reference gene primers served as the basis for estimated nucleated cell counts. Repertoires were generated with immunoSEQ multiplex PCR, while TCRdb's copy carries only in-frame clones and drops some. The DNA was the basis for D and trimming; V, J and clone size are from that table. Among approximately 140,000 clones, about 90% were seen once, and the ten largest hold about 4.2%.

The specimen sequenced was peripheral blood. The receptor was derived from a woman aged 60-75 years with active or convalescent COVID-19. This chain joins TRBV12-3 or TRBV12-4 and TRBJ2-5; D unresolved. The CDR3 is CASSLGLEETQYF. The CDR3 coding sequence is TGTGCCAGCAGTTTAGGGCTCGAAGAGACCCAGTACTTC.